Reported below is one T cell receptor beta chain. Its target is not known. Naive CD8 cells lacked CD45RO, underwent positive selection for CCR7 and left out terminally differentiated effector memory CD45RA+ cells. This specimen comes from a study of shared clonotypes between healthy human individuals. Study as a whole: The study used three CD4 naive, three CD4 memory, two CD8 naive and one CD8 memory plate per donor.

Generated by immunoSEQ multiplex PCR, the TCRdb table keeps only in-frame clones and is missing some. Of 1.5 million to 2.5 million clones in the sample, about 95% were seen once. Broader study findings: Few donors restricted represented genetic and exposure-history diversity.

The source is a man younger than 35 in good health. What was sequenced was naive CD8+ T cells sorted from blood.

The CDR3 DNA reads as TGTGCCAGCTCACCAATGTCAGGGGCCCCTCACAATGAGCAGTTCTTC. As protein: CASSPMSGAPHNEQFF. The chain couples TRBV18 to TRBJ2-1; D is perhaps TRBD1 (6 bases). V shed 2 bases and J shed 5 bases, with 16 bases lying between them. The CDR3 runs to 16 residues. Germline V gives CDR1 KGHSH, CDR2 LQKENI.